The entry that follows covers one T cell receptor (beta chain) sequence. The CDR3 has 16 residues. Germline-derived CDR1 and CDR2 are MGHRA and YSYEKL. Trimming shortened V by 0 bases and J by 7 bases, and 15 bases separated the two germline ends. Sequenced by immunoSEQ multiplex PCR; TCRdb stores in-frame clones only, minus some. The sample lists about 40,000 clones, roughly nine tenths seen once, with around 1.3% in the top ten. These data originate in a study of T cell changes during pregnancy in multiple sclerosis. The TCR sequence derives from a female donor with multiple sclerosis, enrolled in a pregnancy study. The V call is TRBV4-1, the J call TRBJ2-2; tentatively, D is TRBD1 (5 bases). Sample: peripheral blood, taken before pregnancy. The CDR3 spells CASSQDQGSGYGELFF. The CDR3 DNA is TGCGCCAGCAGCCAAGATCAGGGCTCCGGTTACGGGGAGCTGTTTTTT.